The clone carrying this TCR beta chain was counted at least ten times. These data come from a study of T cell repertoires in cytomegalovirus infection. This CDR3 contains 14 residues. With 1 base clipped from V and 7 bases from J, the junction kept 3 bases outside the gene matches. The germline V gene has CDR1 SGHTA and CDR2 FQGNSA. TCRdb recomputed calls from the reads with MiXCR, one row per CDR3 protein. The sample consists of about 530,000 distinct CDR3 sequences, around 27% of them appearing once. The source of this sequence is a human donor in good health (CMV status not recorded). Some clones in this sample may be carry-over from other donors' samples. The rearrangement links TRBV7-2 to TRBJ1-4; TRBD1 aligns across 7 bases. The sample taken for sequencing was PBMCs. The CDR3 region has the DNA TGTGCCAGCAGCTTAGATCCAGGGGGTGAAAAACTGTTTTTT. Translated, it gives CASSLDPGGEKLFF.